Sequencing of this TCR beta chain was carried out in a study of blood T cell repertoires in COVID-19 (dated by TCRdb to 2018 to 2020). With regard to the full study: Samples from collaborators originated in the United States, Italy and Spain and spanned both the acute and convalescent phases of COVID-19. Subjects who had been exposed to COVID-19, were actively infected with it, or had recovered from it provided the deeply sampled blood TCRbeta repertoires that made up the dataset. The samples were drawn from the first 160 participants of the ongoing ImmuneRACE study and from 1,200 or so subjects provided by 6 global collaborators. The prospective study material was composed of cDNA or gDNA derived from T cells, B-cell-depleted T cells, or PBMCs. The repertoires were released in a freely available public database intended as a resource for research on the immune response to SARS-CoV-2. HLA class I and class II types, where available, came from metadata supplied by the sample provider rather than from assay-based typing. The sample metadata nearly always contained a de-identified subject ID, COVID-19 status, age in years and sex.

Worth noting for this clone: The specificity of this receptor is unknown. Base qualities were left out, and no much larger clone turns up one base away.

Whole blood was collected in K2EDTA tubes by collaborating institutions according to the institutions' own protocols. For TCRbeta analysis, collaborators shipped samples in one of three forms: frozen whole blood, isolated PBMCs, or DNA extracted from either of those sample types. Beyond this particular receptor, the publication reports: Clinical and demographic metadata were provided uncurated, with the amount varying by source and participant.

The immunoSEQ Assay, a bias-controlled multiplex PCR, was used to amplify TCRbeta CDR3 regions from genomic DNA. The paper's data handling went like this. The number of nucleated cells in each sample was estimated from the amplification of reference gene primers within the assay. To quantify the absolute abundance of each unique TCRbeta CDR3 rearrangement, sequence reads were collapsed and filtered. For each sample, productive Simpson clonality was calculated as the square root of Simpson's diversity index across productive rearrangements. Drawn from immuneACCESS, this table holds only the in-frame rearrangements with V and J called that TCRdb kept. Clones are partly lost; checked studies trace under half to an unresolved V gene and leave the rest unexplained. D and trimming come from the DNA, and the V and J calls and clone size come from that table. For this sample the table gives 110,000 or so clones, of which 85% to 90% were detected only once. The ten biggest clones cover about 4.5% of the sample.

V is cut by 4 bases and J by 6 bases, and the space between the germline ends is 3 bases. The CDR3 goes from the cysteine to the phenylalanine over 12 residues. Just CDR3 DNA is preserved here, 36 bases in frame from base 1. In the germline V gene, CDR1 corresponds to KGHDR and CDR2 to SFDVKD. The chain is assembled from TRBV24-1 and TRBJ1-6; no confident D gene assignment can be made. The sequenced sample consisted of peripheral blood. The source is a woman aged 45-60 years with acute or convalescent COVID-19. The nucleotide sequence reads TGTGCCACCAGTGAGGCTAATTCACCCCTCCACTTT. Translated, it gives CATSEANSPLHF.